This TCR beta chain was retrieved from a study of regulatory T cells in long-lasting Graves disease. In this sample, this clonotype turned up a few times. Its antigen is unknown. Overall study findings and caveats: Patients with persistent disease showed a bias toward TRBV28, TRBJ1-2 and TRBJ2-5.

The CDR3 totals 14 residues. V was pared by 10 bases and J by 8 bases, with 10 bases of the junction left unmatched. CDR1 is LNHDA and CDR2 is SQIVND in the germline V gene (reference sequence). The time point here: newly diagnosed GD, antithyroid drugs for less than 3 months. After RNA was extracted from PBMCs, the TCR library was made from it. According to the study, TCR beta libraries were built with iRepertoire HTBI primers and CDR3-region Arm-PCR. In TCRdb, the multiplex PCR reads were re-called with MiXCR into one record per CDR3 protein. The sample holds about 450,000 distinct CDR3 sequences, about 16% seen once. This sample also belongs to another study, concerning T cells in Graves' hyperthyroidism and ophthalmopathy. From that study: The study used the HTBI primer set for a first-round RT-PCR of the TCR CDR3. The authors' 13 V-J model separated ophthalmopathy from stable hyperthyroidism.

The chain is built from TRBV19 and TRBJ2-1; 11 bases line up with TRBD2. The sequence was obtained from a woman in her 30s with Graves disease. The sequenced sample was peripheral blood mononuclear cells (PBMCs), obtained at new diagnosis, from a patient treated with antithyroid drugs. The CDR3 nucleotides read TGTGCCACCACCCTAGCGGGAGGCCGGGATGAGCAGTTCTTC. Translated: CATTLAGGRDEQFF.